This T cell receptor beta chain is drawn from a study of T cells after yellow fever vaccination. Findings of the study overall: Booster samples showed a return of most primary-vaccination clones (roughly 96% CD4, roughly 85% CD8).

A single count supports this clonotype. The antigen is unknown. MiXCR, run by TCRdb on the 5' RACE reads, gives a single entry per CDR3 protein. Of roughly 500,000 distinct CDR3 sequences listed, under 25% are singletons. Deletions cut 8 bases from V and 7 bases from J, with 15 bases between. The germline V gene has CDR1 WSHSY and CDR2 SAAADI. This CDR3 is built from 12 residues. The chain has TRBV10-2 and TRBJ2-7, with D possibly being TRBD1 (5 bases). The sequenced sample was PBMCs, obtained 15 days after the yellow fever booster vaccination. The source of this sequence is a man aged 30 to 45 who received the YFV17D yellow fever vaccine. This chain's CDR3 is CASGPTALEQYF. The CDR3 coding sequence is TGCGCCAGCGGACCGACAGCCCTGGAGCAGTACTTC.